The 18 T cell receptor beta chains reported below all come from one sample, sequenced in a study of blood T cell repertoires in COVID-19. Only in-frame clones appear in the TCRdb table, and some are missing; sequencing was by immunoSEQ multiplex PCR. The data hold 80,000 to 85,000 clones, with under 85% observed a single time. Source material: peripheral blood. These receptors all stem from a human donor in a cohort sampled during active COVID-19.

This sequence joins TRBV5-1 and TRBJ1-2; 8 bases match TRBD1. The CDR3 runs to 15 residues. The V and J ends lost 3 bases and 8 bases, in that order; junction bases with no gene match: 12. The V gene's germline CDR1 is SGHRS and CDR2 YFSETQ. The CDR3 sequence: CASSSESRGRGGYTF. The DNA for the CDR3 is TGCGCCAGCAGCTCTGAAAGCAGGGGGCGAGGAGGCTACACCTTC.

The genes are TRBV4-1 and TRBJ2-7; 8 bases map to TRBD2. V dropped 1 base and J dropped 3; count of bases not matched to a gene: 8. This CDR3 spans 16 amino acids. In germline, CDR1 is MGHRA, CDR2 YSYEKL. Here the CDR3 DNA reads TGCGCCAGCAGCCAAGGCGGGGGGCGAAGACTCTACGAGCAGTACTTC. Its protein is CASSQGGGRRLYEQYF.

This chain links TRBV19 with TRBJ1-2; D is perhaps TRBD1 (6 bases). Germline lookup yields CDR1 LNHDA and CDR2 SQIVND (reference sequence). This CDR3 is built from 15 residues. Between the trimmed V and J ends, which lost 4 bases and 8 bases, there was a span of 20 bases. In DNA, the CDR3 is TGTGCCAGTAGTAAGACCCCCGGGACACATGGAGGCTACACCTTC. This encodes CASSKTPGTHGGYTF. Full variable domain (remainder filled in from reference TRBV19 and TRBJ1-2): DGGITQSPKYLFRKEGQNVTLSCEQNLNHDAMYWYRQDPGQGLRLIYYSQIVNDFQKGDIAEGYSVSREKKESFPLTVTSAQKNPTAFYLCASSKTPGTHGGYTFGSGTRLTVV.

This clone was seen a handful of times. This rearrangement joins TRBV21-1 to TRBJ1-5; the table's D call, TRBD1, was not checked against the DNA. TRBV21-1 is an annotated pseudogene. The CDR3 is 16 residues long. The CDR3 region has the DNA TGTGCCAGCAGCAAAAAGGGGCCCGATCTCAATCAGCCCCAGCATTTT. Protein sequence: CASSKKGPDLNQPQHF.

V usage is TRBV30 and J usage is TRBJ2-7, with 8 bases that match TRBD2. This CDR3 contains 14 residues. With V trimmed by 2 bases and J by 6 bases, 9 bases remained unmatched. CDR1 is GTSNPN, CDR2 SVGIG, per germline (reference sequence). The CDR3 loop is CAWSLPGLGSEQYF. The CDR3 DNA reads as TGTGCCTGGAGTTTACCGGGACTAGGTTCCGAGCAGTACTTC. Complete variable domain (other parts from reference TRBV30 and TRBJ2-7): SQTIHQWPATLVQPVGSPLSLECTVEGTSNPNLYWYRQAAGRGLQLLFYSVGIGQISSEVPQNLSASRPQDRQFILSSKKLLLSDSGFYLCAWSLPGLGSEQYFGPGTRLTVT.

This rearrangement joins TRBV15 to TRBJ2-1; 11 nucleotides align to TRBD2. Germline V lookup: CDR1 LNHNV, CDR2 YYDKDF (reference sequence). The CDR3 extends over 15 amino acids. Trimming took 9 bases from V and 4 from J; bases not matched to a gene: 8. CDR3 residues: CATQTSGAPYNEQFF. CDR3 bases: TGTGCCACGCAGACTAGCGGGGCCCCATACAATGAGCAGTTCTTC. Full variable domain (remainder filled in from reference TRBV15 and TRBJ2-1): DAMVIQNPRYQVTQFGKPVTLSCSQTLNHNVMYWYQQKSSQAPKLLFHYYDKDFNNEADTPDNFQSRRPNTSFCFLDIRSPGLGDTAMYLCATQTSGAPYNEQFFGPGTRLTVL.

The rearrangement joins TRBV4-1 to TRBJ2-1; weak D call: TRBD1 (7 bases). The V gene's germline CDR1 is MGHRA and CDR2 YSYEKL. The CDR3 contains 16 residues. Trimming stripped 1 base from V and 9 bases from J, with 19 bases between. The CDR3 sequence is CASSQGPGGSHSEQFF. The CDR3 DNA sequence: TGCGCCAGCAGCCAAGGCCCAGGGGGGTCACACTCTGAGCAGTTCTTC.

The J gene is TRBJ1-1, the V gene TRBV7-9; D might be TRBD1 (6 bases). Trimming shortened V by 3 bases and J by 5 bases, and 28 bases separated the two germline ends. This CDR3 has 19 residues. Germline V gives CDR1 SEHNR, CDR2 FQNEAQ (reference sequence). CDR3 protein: CASSFPQQGQGPRGTEAFF. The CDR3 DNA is TGTGCCAGCAGCTTTCCACAGCAGGGGCAGGGGCCCAGAGGGACTGAAGCTTTCTTT. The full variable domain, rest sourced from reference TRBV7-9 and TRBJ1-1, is DTGVSQNPRHKITKRGQNVTFRCDPISEHNRLYWYRQTLGQGPEFLTYFQNEAQLEKSRLLSDRFSAERPKGSFSTLEIQRTEQGDSAMYLCASSFPQQGQGPRGTEAFFGQGTRLTVV.

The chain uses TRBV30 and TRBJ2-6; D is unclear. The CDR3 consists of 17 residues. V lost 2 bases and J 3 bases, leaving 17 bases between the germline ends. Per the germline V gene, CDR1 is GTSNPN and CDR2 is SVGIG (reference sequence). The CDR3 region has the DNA TGTGCCTGGAGTTTACAGAAATCATACTTTGGGGCCAACGTCCTGACTTTC. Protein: CAWSLQKSYFGANVLTF.

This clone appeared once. The CDR3: CASSLVQGMNTEAFF. In nucleotides, the CDR3 is TGCGCCAGCAGCTTGGTACAGGGAATGAACACTGAAGCTTTCTTT. The chain carries TRBV5-1 and TRBJ1-1; perhaps TRBD1 as D (6 bases). Germline CDR1 is SGHRS and CDR2 is YFSETQ. The CDR3 totals 15 residues. V was clipped by 0 bases and J by 0 bases, with 9 bases between them. The full variable domain, rest sourced from reference TRBV5-1 and TRBJ1-1, is KAGVTQTPRYLIKTRGQQVTLSCSPISGHRSVSWYQQTPGQGLQFLFEYFSETQRNKGNFPGRFSGRQFSNSRSEMNVSTLELGDSALYLCASSLVQGMNTEAFFGQGTRLTVV.

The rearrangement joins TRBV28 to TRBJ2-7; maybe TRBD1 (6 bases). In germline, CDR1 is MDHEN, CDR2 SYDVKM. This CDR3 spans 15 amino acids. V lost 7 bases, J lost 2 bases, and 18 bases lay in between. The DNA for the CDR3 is TGTGCCAGCACCGTGTCGTCGGCAGGGGCCTACGAGCAGTACTTC. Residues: CASTVSSAGAYEQYF.

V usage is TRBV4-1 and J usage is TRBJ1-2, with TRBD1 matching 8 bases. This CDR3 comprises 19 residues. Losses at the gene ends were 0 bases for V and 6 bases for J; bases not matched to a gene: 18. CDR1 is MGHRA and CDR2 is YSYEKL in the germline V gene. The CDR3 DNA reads TGCGCCAGCAGCCAAGATATTCGAGACAGGGGTAGGTTTTGGGATGGCTACACCTTC. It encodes CASSQDIRDRGRFWDGYTF.

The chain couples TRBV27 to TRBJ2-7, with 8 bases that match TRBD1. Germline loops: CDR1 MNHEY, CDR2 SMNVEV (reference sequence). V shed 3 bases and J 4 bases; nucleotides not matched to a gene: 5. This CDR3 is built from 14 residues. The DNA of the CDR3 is TGTGCCAGCAGTTTCGGACAGGGTTCTTACGAGCAGTACTTC. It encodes CASSFGQGSYEQYF.

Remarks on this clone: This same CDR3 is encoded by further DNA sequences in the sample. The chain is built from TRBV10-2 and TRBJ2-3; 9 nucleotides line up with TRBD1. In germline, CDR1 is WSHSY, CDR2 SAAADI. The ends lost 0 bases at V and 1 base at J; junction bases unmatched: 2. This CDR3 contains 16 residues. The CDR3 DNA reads TGCGCCAGCAGTGAGTCGGGACAGGGAGGCACAGATACGCAGTATTTT. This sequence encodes CASSESGQGGTDTQYF.

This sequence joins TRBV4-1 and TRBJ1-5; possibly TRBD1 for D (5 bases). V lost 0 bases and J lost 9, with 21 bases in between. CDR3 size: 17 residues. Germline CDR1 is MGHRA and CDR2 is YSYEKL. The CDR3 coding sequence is TGCGCCAGCAGCCAAGACACGGAGGGACGGAGAATCAGGCCCCAGCATTTT. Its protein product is CASSQDTEGRRIRPQHF.

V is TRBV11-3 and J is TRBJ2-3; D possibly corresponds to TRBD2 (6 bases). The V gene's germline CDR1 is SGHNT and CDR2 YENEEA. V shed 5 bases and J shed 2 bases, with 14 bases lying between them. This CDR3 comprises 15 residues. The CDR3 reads CASSTDGGDTDTQYF. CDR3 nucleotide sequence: TGTGCCAGCAGCACCGACGGGGGAGACACAGATACGCAGTATTTT. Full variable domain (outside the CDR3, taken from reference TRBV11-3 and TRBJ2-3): EAGVVQSPRYKIIEKKQPVAFWCNPISGHNTLYWYLQNLGQGPELLIRYENEEAVDDSQLPKDRFSAERLKGVDSTLKIQPAELGDSAVYLCASSTDGGDTDTQYFGPGTRLTVL.

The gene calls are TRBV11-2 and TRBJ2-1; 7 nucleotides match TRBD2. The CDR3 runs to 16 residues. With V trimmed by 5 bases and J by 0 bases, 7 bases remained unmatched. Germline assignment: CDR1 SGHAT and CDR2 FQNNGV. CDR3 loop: CASSNRAGSSYNEQFF. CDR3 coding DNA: TGTGCCAGCAGCAACCGAGCGGGGAGCTCCTACAATGAGCAGTTCTTC.

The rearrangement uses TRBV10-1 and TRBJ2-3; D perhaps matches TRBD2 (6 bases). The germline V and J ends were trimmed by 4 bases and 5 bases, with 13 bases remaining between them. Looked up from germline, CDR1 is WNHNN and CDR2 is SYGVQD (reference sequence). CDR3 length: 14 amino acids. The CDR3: CASSVGGVEDTQYF. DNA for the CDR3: TGCGCCAGCAGTGTTGGCGGGGTTGAAGATACGCAGTATTTT.